Shown below are 17 T cell receptor beta chains from a single sample sequenced in a study of CD8+ T cells in alopecia areata (dated by TCRdb to the late 2010s). The library was produced with the immunoSEQ multiplex PCR assay. RNA was extracted from all samples and reverse transcribed into cDNA, which served as template for TCR sequencing. Here the immuneACCESS table is served through TCRdb, limited to in-frame sequences with V and J called. Missing clones are a known gap in these copies; in checked studies unresolved V genes cover under half, and the rest lacks a known reason. In all, the sample holds fewer than 250,000 clones, and 40% to 45% of those were seen once. About 2.6% of the sample is held by the ten biggest clonotypes. The sample's treatment or condition label, decoded: oral pan-JAK inhibitor, 5-10 mg twice daily. The sequencing used CD4+ T cells sorted from blood, collected between weeks 36 and 40, from a patient treated with tofacitinib. Receptors originate from a human donor with alopecia areata.

This clone was seen more than once but under ten times. The chain joins TRBV15 to TRBJ1-2; tentatively, D is TRBD1 (5 bases). The germline V gene has CDR1 LNHNV and CDR2 YYDKDF (reference sequence). The germline V and J ends were trimmed by 3 bases and 4 bases, with 12 bases remaining between them. There are 14 residues in the CDR3. CDR3 amino acids: CATSRLLGGYGYTF. The CDR3 DNA reads TGTGCCACCAGCAGGCTTCTCGGGGGCTATGGCTACACCTTC.

The J gene is TRBJ1-1, the V gene TRBV6-6; the match to TRBD1 covers 8 bases. Germline V lookup: CDR1 MNHNY, CDR2 SVGAGI (reference sequence). The junction had 8 bases not matched to a gene; V was cut back by 7 bases and J by 4 bases. The CDR3 covers 14 residues. The CDR3 sequence is CASTSGTGRTEAFF. The CDR3 DNA follows: TGTGCCAGCACCTCCGGGACAGGACGCACTGAAGCTTTCTTT.

This clone occurred a few times. The CDR3, as DNA: TGCGCCAGCAGCCGGAGCAGTCCGGGCACAGATACGCAGTATTTT. It specifies CASSRSSPGTDTQYF. The V and J genes are TRBV5-1 and TRBJ2-3; D unresolved. V lost 4 bases and J lost 1, with 13 bases in between. The germline gives CDR1 SGHRS, CDR2 YFSETQ. This CDR3 region has 15 residues.

This chain uses TRBV5-1 with TRBJ2-7, with D perhaps being TRBD1 or TRBD2 (5 bases each). The germline V gene encodes CDR1 SGHRS and CDR2 YFSETQ. The V gene lost 1 base and the J gene lost 6 bases, with 14 bases spanning the gap. The CDR3 spans 14 residues. The CDR3 DNA follows: TGCGCCAGCAGCTTGAGTCAGGGTCGGGGCGAGCAGTACTTC. Protein: CASSLSQGRGEQYF.

The gene calls are TRBV11-2 and TRBJ2-7, with D possibly TRBD1 on 6 matching bases. The length of the CDR3 is 14 residues. Between the trimmed V and J ends, which lost 5 bases and 7 bases, there was a span of 18 bases. Germline loops: CDR1 SGHAT, CDR2 FQNNGV. CDR3 DNA sequence: TGTGCCAGCAGCACACTTGGGACAACGGGGGAGCAGTACTTC. It specifies CASSTLGTTGEQYF.

The rearrangement uses TRBV29-1 and TRBJ2-3; D remains unclear. The germline V gene has CDR1 SQVTM and CDR2 ANQGSEA. V was clipped by 6 bases and J by 5 bases, with 18 bases between them. The CDR3 is made up of 14 amino acids. Written as DNA, the CDR3 is TGCAGCGTCTCGGCGGCCATATTATTAGATACGCAGTATTTT. Its translation is CSVSAAILLDTQYF.

This clone was counted only a few times. The V gene is TRBV6-6, the J gene TRBJ2-2, with D possibly being TRBD1 (5 bases). This CDR3 contains 15 residues. V lost 4 bases to trimming and J lost 4 bases, with 13 bases between them. CDR1 MNHNY and CDR2 SVGAGI come from the germline V gene (reference sequence). CDR3 sequence reads: CASSLLRQLTGELFF. The CDR3 bases are TGTGCCAGCAGTTTACTTCGACAGCTCACCGGGGAGCTGTTTTTT.

This chain joins TRBV19 and TRBJ2-3, with D unresolved. With 3 bases removed from V and 2 bases from J, the gap between germline ends came to 9 bases. The CDR3 is 14 residues long. Per germline, CDR1 LNHDA and CDR2 SQIVND (reference sequence). For the CDR3, the DNA is TGTGCCAGTAGTATGGTCAGGACCACAGATACGCAGTATTTT. Protein: CASSMVRTTDTQYF.

J is TRBJ2-2 and V is TRBV30, with TRBD2 matching over 9 bases. The ends lost 7 bases at V and 4 bases at J; junction bases unmatched: 4. The CDR3 consists of 13 residues. Germline CDR1 GTSNPN, CDR2 SVGIG (reference sequence). The CDR3 sequence: CAFSGSGTGELFF. CDR3 DNA: TGTGCCTTTAGCGGGAGTGGCACCGGGGAGCTGTTTTTT.

The chain carries TRBV5-1 and TRBJ2-1; D unresolved. Germline V gene lookup returns CDR1 SGHRS and CDR2 YFSETQ. The CDR3 spans 13 residues. Trimming removed 0 bases from V and 7 bases from J, with 8 bases in between. CDR3 bases: TGCGCCAGCAGCTTGGAAATCGTGAATGAGCAGTTCTTC. Amino acids: CASSLEIVNEQFF.

This chain connects TRBV7-9 to TRBJ2-7; D is unclear. Germline CDR1 SEHNR, CDR2 FQNEAQ (reference sequence). V was cut by 1 base and J by 5 bases, with 9 bases left in between. The CDR3 is 13 residues long. This chain's CDR3 is CASSLGPWNEQYF. CDR3 DNA sequence: TGTGCCAGCAGCTTAGGCCCTTGGAACGAGCAGTACTTC.

The V gene is TRBV5-4, the J gene TRBJ2-3; 8 nucleotides match TRBD2. The length of the CDR3 is 15 residues. Per the germline V gene, CDR1 is SGHNT and CDR2 is YYREEE (reference sequence). With V trimmed by 5 bases and J by 3 bases, 8 bases remained unmatched. CDR3 region: CASSYSGIGTDTQYF. CDR3 in DNA: TGTGCCAGCAGTTATAGCGGGATTGGTACAGATACGCAGTATTTT. Looking up the rest from reference TRBV5-4 and TRBJ2-3 gives the full variable domain: ETGVTQSPTHLIKTRGQQVTLRCSSQSGHNTVSWYQQALGQGPQFIFQYYREEENGRGNFPPRFSGLQFPNYSSELNVNALELDDSALYLCASSYSGIGTDTQYFGPGTRLTVL.

This clone has only a few counts. This sample also contains other DNA sequences that code for the same CDR3. J is TRBJ1-1 and V is TRBV29-1; D may be TRBD1 (6 bases). The CDR3 length is 13 residues. Germline V lookup: CDR1 SQVTM, CDR2 ANQGSEA. V was trimmed by 5 bases and J by 1 base, leaving 11 bases between them. CDR3 loop: CSVMDSRNTEAFF. Written as DNA, the CDR3 is TGCAGCGTTATGGACAGCAGGAACACTGAAGCTTTCTTT.

V usage is TRBV25-1 and J usage is TRBJ1-1; D is uncertain. The CDR3 contains 12 residues. The V end was cut by 6 bases, the J end by 11 bases, with 16 bases between. Germline V gene lookup returns CDR1 MGHDK and CDR2 SYGVNS. This CDR3 reads CASRDDGVRAFF. The CDR3 nucleotides read TGTGCCAGCAGGGACGACGGCGTGAGGGCTTTCTTT.

This clone occurred a few times. V gene TRBV4-3 combines with J gene TRBJ2-7; tentative D call: TRBD2 (5 bases). Germline assignment: CDR1 LGHNA and CDR2 YSLEER. This CDR3 contains 14 residues. V was trimmed by 0 bases and J by 5 bases, leaving 11 bases between them. CDR3 sequence (DNA): TGCGCCAGCAGCCAAGATCTAGAGGGCCACGAGCAGTACTTC. Protein: CASSQDLEGHEQYF.

The chain joins TRBV7-9 to TRBJ1-6; the D gene is possibly TRBD1 (5 bases). Germline assignment: CDR1 SEHNR and CDR2 FQNEAQ (reference sequence). V lost 6 bases and J lost 3, with 9 bases in between. The CDR3 consists of 14 residues. The CDR3 region is CASSRDGYNSPLHF. The CDR3 DNA follows: TGTGCCAGCAGTCGGGACGGCTATAATTCACCCCTCCACTTT.

This clone was seen a few times. The chain joins TRBV7-2 to TRBJ1-5; no reliable D call. The CDR3 runs 18 residues. Trimming removed 5 bases at V and 3 bases at J, with 23 bases between. Germline lookup yields CDR1 SGHTA and CDR2 FQGNSA. For the CDR3, the DNA is TGTGCCAGCAGCCCAGCCCCAAGTCAGGCAGGTAACAATCAGCCCCAGCATTTT. Translation gives CASSPAPSQAGNNQPQHF.